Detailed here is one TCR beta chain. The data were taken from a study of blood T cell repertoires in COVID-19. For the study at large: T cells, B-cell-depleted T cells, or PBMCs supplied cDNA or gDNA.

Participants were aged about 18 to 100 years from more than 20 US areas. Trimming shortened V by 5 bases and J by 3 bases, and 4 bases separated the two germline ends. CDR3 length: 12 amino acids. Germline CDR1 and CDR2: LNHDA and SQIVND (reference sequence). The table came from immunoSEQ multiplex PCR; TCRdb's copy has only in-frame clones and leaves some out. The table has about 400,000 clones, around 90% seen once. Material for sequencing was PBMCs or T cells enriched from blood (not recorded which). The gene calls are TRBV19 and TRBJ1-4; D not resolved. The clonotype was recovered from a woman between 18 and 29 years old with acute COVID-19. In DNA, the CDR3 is TGTGCCAGTAGTCCTCCTAATGAAAAACTGTTTTTT. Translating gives CASSPPNEKLFF.